The 26 T cell receptor beta chains below all came from one sample that was sequenced in a study of CD8 T cells in ankylosing spondylitis. TCRdb used MiXCR to reprocess the 5' RACE reads, holding one entry per CDR3 protein. The sample contains under 300,000 distinct CDR3 sequences, 8% to 9.5% of which appear only once. Sequenced: blood, either unsorted or a sorted T cell fraction (not recorded which). These receptors were collected from a male donor with ankylosing spondylitis or in good health (not recorded which).

This clonotype has ten or more counts. The V gene is TRBV25-1, the J gene TRBJ2-4; D may be TRBD1 or TRBD2 (5 bases each). From germline, CDR1 is MGHDK and CDR2 SYGVNS. There are 16 residues in the CDR3. Trimming left V 3 bases short and J 4 bases short, with 16 bases between. CDR3: CASSDPLGTEKNIQYF. In DNA, the CDR3 is TGTGCCAGCAGTGATCCCCTGGGGACGGAAAAAAACATTCAGTACTTC.

This clonotype was seen at least ten times. CDR3 nucleotides: TGCGCCAGCAGCTGGCTGGGTACAACTAATGAAAAACTGTTTTTT. Protein product: CASSWLGTTNEKLFF. The chain is built from TRBV5-1 and TRBJ1-4, with D unclear. Germline V lookup: CDR1 SGHRS, CDR2 YFSETQ. This CDR3 region has 15 residues. Trimming left V 3 bases short and J 0 bases short, with 9 bases between.

This clonotype came up many times. The chain employs TRBV29-1 and TRBJ1-2; tentatively, D is TRBD1 (5 bases). Trimming removed 5 bases from V and 8 bases from J, with 18 bases in between. Germline loops: CDR1 SQVTM, CDR2 ANQGSEA. The CDR3 has 13 amino acids. The CDR3 region is CSVPSGDARGYTF. The CDR3 DNA is TGCAGCGTTCCTTCGGGGGACGCAAGGGGCTACACCTTC.

In its sample, this clonotype was seen a few times. V usage is TRBV25-1 and J usage is TRBJ2-2; TRBD2 aligns across 12 bases. Trimming at V came to 2 bases and at J to 2 bases, leaving 6 bases not matched to a gene. Per germline, CDR1 MGHDK and CDR2 SYGVNS. This CDR3 spans 18 amino acids. The CDR3 region is CASSERPSGRANTGELFF. The CDR3 nucleotides are TGTGCCAGCAGTGAACGCCCTAGCGGGAGGGCCAACACCGGGGAGCTGTTTTTT.

This clonotype was recorded at least ten times. The J gene is TRBJ1-1, the V gene TRBV4-3; D not resolved. The CDR3 consists of 16 residues. V shed 1 base and J shed 0 bases, with 12 bases lying between them. Germline V gene lookup returns CDR1 LGHNA and CDR2 YSLEER. The CDR3 sequence is CASSQGLEAMNTEAFF. The CDR3, as DNA: TGCGCCAGCAGCCAAGGCCTGGAGGCAATGAACACTGAAGCTTTCTTT.

This clonotype was counted at least ten times. The rearrangement joins TRBV2 to TRBJ1-2, with a possible D match to TRBD1 (6 bases). The CDR3 length is 14 residues. With 5 bases removed from V and 0 bases from J, the gap between germline ends came to 10 bases. CDR1 is SNHLY, CDR2 FYNNEI, per germline. CDR3 amino acids: CASSTDRTNYGYTF. The CDR3 nucleotides are TGTGCCAGCAGTACAGACAGGACTAACTATGGCTACACCTTC.

In its sample, this clonotype was seen many times. The chain is built from TRBV9 and TRBJ2-3, with TRBD2 matching 9 bases. Germline V gene sequence: CDR1 SGDLS, CDR2 YYNGEE. This CDR3 has 15 residues. Trimming removed 0 bases from V and 7 bases from J; junction bases left unmatched: 6. This CDR3 reads CASSVGGGGAHTQYF. CDR3 DNA: TGTGCCAGCAGCGTAGGCGGCGGGGGGGCCCATACGCAGTATTTT.

This clonotype was counted many times. The chain joins TRBV5-1 to TRBJ2-3; 9 bases agree with TRBD1. This CDR3 spans 14 amino acids. CDR1 SGHRS and CDR2 YFSETQ come from the germline V gene. Unmatched junction bases numbered 4, after V lost 3 bases and J lost 5 bases. The CDR3 protein is CASSSGQGKDTQYF. The CDR3 region has the DNA TGCGCCAGCAGCTCGGGACAGGGAAAAGATACGCAGTATTTT.

The genes are TRBV29-1 and TRBJ2-1; perhaps TRBD2 as D (6 bases). Trimming took 7 bases from V and 2 from J, leaving 12 bases between them. CDR1 is SQVTM, CDR2 ANQGSEA, per germline. The length of the CDR3 is 13 residues. Here the CDR3 DNA reads TGCAGCGCGGGACTTACCGCCTACAATGAGCAGTTCTTC. It is translated as CSAGLTAYNEQFF.

There are many counts of this clonotype. This chain uses TRBV9 with TRBJ2-7, with TRBD1 identical over 7 bases. The CDR3 contains 15 residues. Trimming took 4 bases from V and 3 from J; bases not matched to a gene: 10. The germline V gene encodes CDR1 SGDLS and CDR2 YYNGEE. The DNA of the CDR3 is TGTGCCAGCAGCCCTCGAGCGACAGGGAACTACGAGCAGTACTTC. Encoded protein: CASSPRATGNYEQYF.

In this sample, this clonotype turned up a few times. The CDR3 region has the DNA TGCAGTGCCACACACAGGGGTCGGATTTCCTACGAGCAGTACTTC. This sequence encodes CSATHRGRISYEQYF. The V gene is TRBV20-1, the J gene TRBJ2-7; 7 positions agree with TRBD1. Germline trimming cut 6 bases from V and 1 base from J; bases unmatched to any gene: 12. CDR3 length equals 15 residues. Germline V gene lookup returns CDR1 DFQATT and CDR2 SNEGSKA (reference sequence).

This clonotype was recorded many times. The chain links TRBV28 to TRBJ2-7, with no clear D. Trimming shortened V by 6 bases and J by 1 base, and 16 bases separated the two germline ends. Germline CDR1 and CDR2: MDHEN and SYDVKM. The CDR3 loop spans 15 amino acids. The DNA for the CDR3 is TGTGCCAGCAGCTCTCACTTCACTAAGTCCTACGAGCAGTACTTC. It yields the protein CASSSHFTKSYEQYF.

This clonotype was counted many times. This sequence joins TRBV20-1 and TRBJ2-1; D is perhaps TRBD2 (6 bases). Germline V gene lookup returns CDR1 DFQATT and CDR2 SNEGSKA (reference sequence). V was pared by 5 bases and J by 6 bases, with 17 bases between. The CDR3 has 14 amino acids. This CDR3 reads CSAPGYSGSNEQFF. For the CDR3, the DNA is TGCAGTGCTCCTGGGTATTCCGGGAGCAATGAGCAGTTCTTC.

This clonotype was seen repeatedly, ten times or more. The V gene is TRBV4-1, the J gene TRBJ2-7; D might be TRBD1 (5 bases). Deletions cut 0 bases from V and 6 bases from J, with 15 bases between. This CDR3 is 15 amino acids long. The germline V gene encodes CDR1 MGHRA and CDR2 YSYEKL. The DNA for the CDR3 is TGCGCCAGCAGCCAAGATAGGGGTGAGAGTCGCGAGCAGTACTTC. Amino acids: CASSQDRGESREQYF.

Written as DNA, the CDR3 is TGTGCCATCAGGGGCGGGAGGGAAGGGGCCAATGAGCAGTTCTTC. It specifies CAIRGGREGANEQFF. The chain has TRBV10-3 and TRBJ2-1, with 9 bases lining up with TRBD2. With V trimmed by 6 bases and J by 6 bases, 9 bases remained unmatched. The V gene's germline CDR1 is ENHRY and CDR2 SYGVKD. The CDR3 contains 15 residues.

In its sample, this clonotype was seen many times. CDR3 in amino acids: CASSIGDLTEAFF. CDR3 DNA: TGTGCCAGTAGTATCGGGGACCTGACTGAAGCTTTCTTT. V is TRBV19 and J is TRBJ1-1, with D possibly being TRBD1 (5 bases). Trimming took 3 bases from V and 5 from J, leaving 10 bases between them. This CDR3 spans 13 amino acids. In germline, CDR1 is LNHDA, CDR2 SQIVND (reference sequence).

This clonotype was counted many times. CDR3 in amino acids: CSASPPGRNEQFF. As DNA, the CDR3 is TGCAGTGCTAGCCCCCCTGGTCGGAATGAGCAGTTCTTC. V and J are TRBV20-1 and TRBJ2-1; D not resolved. V dropped 3 bases and J dropped 7 bases, with 13 bases sitting between them. This CDR3 is 13 amino acids long. CDR1 and CDR2 from the germline V gene are DFQATT and SNEGSKA (reference sequence).

This clonotype occurred many times. J is TRBJ2-7 and V is TRBV20-1; D may correspond to TRBD1 or TRBD2 (6 bases each). The CDR3 length is 12 residues. Germline CDR1 DFQATT, CDR2 SNEGSKA (reference sequence). The ends were cut back, 4 bases at V and 2 bases at J, with 9 bases in the middle. The CDR3 reads CSAIGGTYEQYF. The CDR3 DNA follows: TGCAGTGCTATCGGGGGCACCTACGAGCAGTACTTC.

This clonotype was counted many times. The DNA of the CDR3 is TGTGCCATCAGTGGACCCAGAACAGAAACCGTAAACATTCAGTACTTC. Its protein is CAISGPRTETVNIQYF. The chain is built from TRBV10-3 and TRBJ2-4; D gene uncertain. This CDR3 region has 16 residues. V was clipped by 4 bases and J by 6 bases, with 19 bases between them. Germline CDR1 reads ENHRY; CDR2 reads SYGVKD.

This clonotype was recorded many times. This chain uses TRBV7-2 with TRBJ2-1; 13 bases map to TRBD2. Germline loops: CDR1 SGHTA, CDR2 FQGNSA. V was clipped by 1 base and J by 5 bases; unmatched bases: 5. This CDR3 comprises 17 residues. The CDR3 nucleotides are TGTGCCAGCAGCTTAGGGGGGACTAGCGGGGCGAACAATGAGCAGTTCTTC. Its translation: CASSLGGTSGANNEQFF.

This clonotype turned up a few times. This chain uses TRBV5-1 with TRBJ2-5, with TRBD1 matching over 8 bases. The germline gives CDR1 SGHRS, CDR2 YFSETQ. The CDR3 consists of 15 residues. V shed 4 bases, J shed 4 bases, and the junction held 9 bases outside the gene matches. The CDR3 here is CASSPSTGGGETQYF. The DNA for the CDR3 is TGCGCCAGCAGCCCCTCTACAGGGGGTGGAGAGACCCAGTACTTC.

The V and J genes are TRBV29-1 and TRBJ2-3; 10 nucleotides match TRBD2. This CDR3 spans 14 amino acids. The germline V gene encodes CDR1 SQVTM and CDR2 ANQGSEA. V dropped 6 bases and J dropped 6; count of bases not matched to a gene: 9. In DNA form, the CDR3 reads TGCAGCGTCCGGACTAGCGGTCCCTTGGATACGCAGTATTTT. This gives the protein CSVRTSGPLDTQYF.

This clonotype occurred many times. V is TRBV4-3 and J is TRBJ2-3, with a weak D call TRBD2 (5 bases). Germline values: CDR1 LGHNA, CDR2 YSLEER. The CDR3 runs to 14 residues. V dropped 0 bases and J dropped 4 bases, with 8 bases sitting between them. The CDR3 spells CASSQDMRADTQYF. The CDR3 region has the DNA TGCGCCAGCAGCCAAGATATGAGGGCAGATACGCAGTATTTT.

This clonotype occurred many times. This chain links TRBV12-3 or TRBV12-4 with TRBJ2-1; TRBD2 matches at 13 bases. CDR3 length equals 19 residues. With V trimmed by 4 bases and J by 1 base, 10 bases remained unmatched. CDR3 DNA sequence: TGTGCCAGCAGTTCCCATCGACTAGCGGGAGGCGAGTCCTACAATGAGCAGTTCTTC. It encodes CASSSHRLAGGESYNEQFF.

This clonotype was observed at least ten times. The DNA for the CDR3 is TGCAGTGCTAGAGTTCCGGGGGCGCGTCATGGCTACACCTTC. It encodes CSARVPGARHGYTF. The J gene is TRBJ1-2, the V gene TRBV20-1; tentative D call: TRBD1 (6 bases). This CDR3 has 14 residues. Germline lookup yields CDR1 DFQATT and CDR2 SNEGSKA (reference sequence). Deletions cut 1 base from V and 6 bases from J, with 15 bases between.

This clonotype was observed many times. The genes are TRBV20-1 and TRBJ1-5; D call uncertain. Between the trimmed V and J ends, which lost 0 bases and 5 bases, there was a span of 11 bases. The germline gives CDR1 DFQATT, CDR2 SNEGSKA (reference sequence). The CDR3 extends over 14 amino acids. In DNA form, the CDR3 reads TGCAGTGCTAGAGAGGGAGGGCCCGATCAGCCCCAGCATTTT. This codes for CSAREGGPDQPQHF.